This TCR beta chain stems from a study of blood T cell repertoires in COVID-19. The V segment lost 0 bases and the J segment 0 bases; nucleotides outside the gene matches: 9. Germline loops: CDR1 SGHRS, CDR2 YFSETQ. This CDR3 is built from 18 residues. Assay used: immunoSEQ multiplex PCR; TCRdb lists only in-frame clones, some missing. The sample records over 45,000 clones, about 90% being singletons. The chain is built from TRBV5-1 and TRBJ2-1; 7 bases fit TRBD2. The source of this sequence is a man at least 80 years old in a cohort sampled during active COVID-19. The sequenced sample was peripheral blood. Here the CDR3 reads CASSLADLAASSYNEQFF. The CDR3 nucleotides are TGCGCCAGCAGCTTGGCCGACCTAGCGGCCAGCTCCTACAATGAGCAGTTCTTC. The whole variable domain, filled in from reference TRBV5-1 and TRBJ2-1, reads KAGVTQTPRYLIKTRGQQVTLSCSPISGHRSVSWYQQTPGQGLQFLFEYFSETQRNKGNFPGRFSGRQFSNSRSEMNVSTLELGDSALYLCASSLADLAASSYNEQFFGPGTRLTVL.